This section outlines one T cell receptor beta chain sequence together with its context. The data stem from a study of blood T cell repertoires in COVID-19. The CDR3 sequence is 15 residues long. The trim removed 1 base at V and 4 bases at J, leaving 5 bases unmatched. The V gene's germline CDR1 is GTSNPN and CDR2 SVGIG (reference sequence). Per the study methods: Reference gene primer amplification yielded estimated nucleated cell counts. Sequencing used immunoSEQ multiplex PCR; TCRdb keeps in-frame clones, though not all of them. V and J calls and clone size are as listed in that table; D and trimming were resolved from the DNA. Among about 100,000 clones listed, about 90% were seen once.

The sample taken for sequencing was peripheral blood. V and J are TRBV30 and TRBJ2-1; 9 positions agree with TRBD1. This clonotype was obtained from a man aged 25-45 years in a cohort sampled during active COVID-19. Here the CDR3 reads CAWSGGTGTYNEQFF. For the CDR3, the DNA is TGTGCCTGGAGTGGAGGGACAGGGACGTACAATGAGCAGTTCTTC.